What follows is one TCR beta chain and its context. TCRdb's copy holds only in-frame clones and misses some; the assay was immunoSEQ multiplex PCR. This table has roughly 330,000 clones, around 80% appearing once. This entry belongs to a study of blood T cell repertoires in COVID-19. Study context: Sites across the United States, Italy and Spain contributed samples from acute and convalescent COVID-19.

After removal of 4 bases from V and 2 bases from J, the junction contained 5 bases not matched to a gene. Per the germline V gene, CDR1 is LGHDT and CDR2 is YNNKEL (reference sequence). The CDR3 spans 15 residues. The sequencing sample was made of peripheral blood. The clonotype originates from a woman in her forties or fifties with acute or convalescent COVID-19. This chain uses TRBV3-1 (or the pseudogene TRBV3-2) with TRBJ1-3, with 7 nucleotides matching TRBD1. CDR3 sequence reads: CASSPTGVTGNTIYF. CDR3 nucleotide sequence: TGTGCCAGCAGCCCAACAGGGGTAACTGGAAACACCATATATTTT.